The 20 T cell receptor beta chains reported below all come from one sample, sequenced in a study of CD8+CD57+ T cells in acquired aplastic anemia listed by TCRdb under 2018. These reads were obtained on an Illumina HiSeq 2000. Genomic DNA served as template for TCR beta VDJ combination and CDR3 sequence profiling. TCRdb redid the processing of the public reads, applying fastp at Q25 and MiXCR, and retained in-frame beta chains. Every entry covers one CDR3 protein and lists the most common genes and DNA from its rows. The sample table contains about 75,000 distinct CDR3 sequences; only one count was recorded for roughly three quarters of them. The leading ten clones occupy about four fifths of the sample. The patients picked for sequencing were ones in whom flow cytometry had shown an expansion of CD8+CD57+ cells. Sequenced: sorted CD4+, CD8+, or CD8+CD57+ T cells (not recorded which) from PBMCs. The receptor set was obtained from a human donor with aplastic anemia.

The CDR3 bases are TGTGCCAGCAGTCGAACAGGGGGCGATTCACCCCTCCACTTT. This sequence encodes CASSRTGGDSPLHF. J is TRBJ1-6 and V is TRBV6-1; 9 positions match TRBD1. The CDR3 is 14 residues long. CDR1 is MNHNS and CDR2 is SASEGT in the germline V gene. The V and J ends lost 5 bases and 8 bases, in that order; junction bases with no gene match: 4.

V gene TRBV20-1 combines with J gene TRBJ2-3; 11 bases match TRBD2. Germline V gene sequence: CDR1 DFQATT, CDR2 SNEGSKA (reference sequence). With 5 bases clipped from V and 0 bases from J, the junction kept 7 bases outside the gene matches. CDR3 length equals 16 residues. CDR3 loop: CSARPGTSGSTDTQYF. The CDR3 coding sequence is TGCAGTGCTCGCCCCGGGACTAGCGGTAGCACAGATACGCAGTATTTT.

This clonotype has more than one count but fewer than ten. This chain links TRBV6-1 with TRBJ1-5, with D perhaps TRBD1 (5 bases). The V end was cut by 3 bases, the J end by 0 bases, with 12 bases between. The CDR3 length is 16 residues. CDR1 and CDR2 from the germline V gene are MNHNS and SASEGT. CDR3 nucleotide sequence: TGTGCCAGCAGTGACCTGGGACCGTATAGCAATCAGCCCCAGCATTTT. Protein: CASSDLGPYSNQPQHF.

This rearrangement joins TRBV19 to TRBJ1-1; 8 nucleotides line up with TRBD1. The V gene's germline CDR1 is LNHDA and CDR2 SQIVND (reference sequence). The CDR3 is made up of 17 amino acids. The V segment lost 3 bases and the J segment 2 bases; nucleotides outside the gene matches: 11. CDR3 in amino acids: CASSIPRTGPINTEAFF. For the CDR3, the DNA is TGTGCCAGTAGTATCCCCAGGACAGGGCCAATCAACACTGAAGCTTTCTTT.

The V and J genes are TRBV20-1 and TRBJ1-5; unclear D gene. This CDR3 has 16 amino acids. Germline V lookup: CDR1 DFQATT, CDR2 SNEGSKA (reference sequence). The V end was cut by 0 bases, the J end by 0 bases, with 12 bases between. CDR3 DNA sequence: TGCAGTGCTAGAGATCACGCCGGGAATAGCAATCAGCCCCAGCATTTT. This codes for CSARDHAGNSNQPQHF.

The J gene is TRBJ2-1, the V gene TRBV19, with D uncertain. Germline lookup yields CDR1 LNHDA and CDR2 SQIVND (reference sequence). This CDR3 comprises 13 residues. V was trimmed by 5 bases and J by 4 bases, leaving 9 bases between them. The CDR3 DNA follows: TGTGCCAGTAGTCACGCTTCTTACAATGAGCAGTTCTTC. It codes for CASSHASYNEQFF.

The chain joins TRBV20-1 to TRBJ2-2, with 7 bases that match TRBD2. The germline V gene encodes CDR1 DFQATT and CDR2 SNEGSKA (reference sequence). The CDR3 totals 13 residues. V was pared by 4 bases and J by 7 bases, with 6 bases of the junction left unmatched. In nucleotides, the CDR3 is TGCAGTGCTACCTTCACGGGGGGCGGGGAGCTGTTTTTT. Protein sequence: CSATFTGGGELFF.

This clonotype was picked up many times. The chain carries TRBV20-1 and TRBJ2-1; possibly TRBD1 for D (6 bases). Germline V gene lookup returns CDR1 DFQATT and CDR2 SNEGSKA (reference sequence). The CDR3 totals 15 residues. V was clipped by 3 bases and J by 3 bases, with 15 bases between them. CDR3 in DNA: TGCAGTGCTAGTAATGCAGGGGTCGACTACAATGAGCAGTTCTTC. It yields the protein CSASNAGVDYNEQFF.

The chain carries TRBV2 and TRBJ1-2; TRBD1 aligns across 9 bases. Losses at the gene ends were 6 bases for V and 8 bases for J; bases not matched to a gene: 4. Germline V gene lookup returns CDR1 SNHLY and CDR2 FYNNEI. The CDR3 is 12 residues long. The CDR3 DNA sequence: TGTGCCAGCAGGCCGGGACAGGGAGGCTACACCTTC. The encoded protein is CASRPGQGGYTF.

This clonotype was seen just once. The chain employs TRBV15 and TRBJ2-1, with D unresolved. V lost 2 bases and J 9 bases, leaving 8 bases between the germline ends. The germline V gene encodes CDR1 LNHNV and CDR2 YYDKDF (reference sequence). The CDR3 is 12 residues long. The CDR3 reads CATSRRGIEQFF. The CDR3 coding sequence is TGTGCCACCAGCAGAAGAGGTATTGAGCAGTTCTTC.

This chain links TRBV11-2 with TRBJ1-5; 10 bases are shared with TRBD1. CDR3 length: 16 residues. Losses at the gene ends were 3 bases for V and 5 bases for J; bases not matched to a gene: 7. Per germline, CDR1 SGHAT and CDR2 FQNNGV. The CDR3 region is CASSLGGQGLDQPQHF. CDR3 DNA sequence: TGTGCCAGCAGCTTGGGGGGACAGGGGCTAGATCAGCCCCAGCATTTT.

V and J are TRBV15 and TRBJ1-1; D gene unclear. With 0 bases removed from V and 8 bases from J, the gap between germline ends came to 13 bases. Germline CDR1 is LNHNV and CDR2 is YYDKDF (reference sequence). This CDR3 contains 14 residues. This CDR3 reads CATSRDWYPVEAFF. The CDR3 DNA sequence: TGTGCCACCAGCAGAGATTGGTACCCAGTAGAAGCTTTCTTT. Together with reference TRBV15 and TRBJ1-1, the CDR3 gives the full variable domain: DAMVIQNPRYQVTQFGKPVTLSCSQTLNHNVMYWYQQKSSQAPKLLFHYYDKDFNNEADTPDNFQSRRPNTSFCFLDIRSPGLGDTAMYLCATSRDWYPVEAFFGQGTRLTVV.

The J gene is TRBJ1-5, the V gene TRBV20-1; no firm D call. The V end lost 0 bases, the J end lost 4 bases, and 7 bases lay between the germline ends. Per the germline V gene, CDR1 is DFQATT and CDR2 is SNEGSKA (reference sequence). The CDR3 has 13 amino acids. DNA of the CDR3: TGCAGTGCTAGAGAGGCACTTAATCAGCCCCAGCATTTT. It yields the protein CSAREALNQPQHF.

The gene calls are TRBV2 and TRBJ2-7; tentative D call: TRBD1 (6 bases). Germline CDR1 is SNHLY and CDR2 is FYNNEI. Deletions cut 7 bases from V and 3 bases from J, with 13 bases between. The CDR3 totals 13 residues. The DNA for the CDR3 is TGTGCCAGCATGGGGGCTATCTTCTACGAGCAGTACTTC. It is translated as CASMGAIFYEQYF.

This sequence joins TRBV12-3 or TRBV12-4 and TRBJ2-2; D gene ambiguous. V gave up 3 bases and J gave up 8 bases, with 10 bases separating them. The length of the CDR3 is 13 residues. The CDR3 nucleotides read TGTGCCAGCAGTTTTGACCGTCTGGGGGAGCTGTTTTTT. Protein: CASSFDRLGELFF.

Concerning this clonotype: Sequence at one end of the junction differs from germline and may be a read error. The chain employs TRBV10-3 and TRBJ1-6; D gene ambiguous. CDR3 length equals 16 residues. CDR1 and CDR2 (germline): ENHRY, SYGVKD. The CDR3 loop reads CASSYRLRQGPFPLHF. The CDR3 coding sequence is TGTGCCAGCAGTTACCGACTCCGACAAGGCCCCTTCCCCCTCCACTTT.

The chain has TRBV13 and TRBJ2-7, with 10 bases lining up with TRBD1. The germline CDR1 and CDR2 sequences are PRHDT and FYEKMQ (reference sequence). V dropped 6 bases and J dropped 5; count of bases not matched to a gene: 10. CDR3 length equals 15 residues. The CDR3 bases are TGTGCCAGCAGGAAATCTCGACAGGGGGCGGACGAGCAGTACTTC. It codes for CASRKSRQGADEQYF.

V and J are TRBV20-1 and TRBJ2-5; 8 bases are shared with TRBD1. The CDR3 length is 14 residues. Germline CDR1 and CDR2: DFQATT and SNEGSKA (reference sequence). V lost 6 bases and J lost 7; bases outside the gene matches: 13. The CDR3 DNA reads as TGCAGTGCCCGGGGACAGGCTGGATTCGGGACCCAGTACTTC. It codes for CSARGQAGFGTQYF.

The chain joins TRBV15 to TRBJ2-5; D unresolved. Trimming cost V 0 bases and J 6 bases, with 5 bases left between them. Germline lookup yields CDR1 LNHNV and CDR2 YYDKDF (reference sequence). The CDR3 runs to 12 residues. The CDR3 protein is CATSRDPQTQYF. In nucleotides, the CDR3 is TGTGCCACCAGCAGAGATCCGCAGACCCAGTACTTC.

This rearrangement joins TRBV19 to TRBJ1-5; D perhaps matches TRBD1 (5 bases). The CDR3 covers 16 residues. Germline values: CDR1 LNHDA, CDR2 SQIVND (reference sequence). Deletions cut 4 bases from V and 6 bases from J, with 19 bases between. CDR3 sequence (DNA): TGTGCCAGTAGTAGCGGCGGCAGGGTTCAATTTCAGCCCCAGCATTTT. Protein product: CASSSGGRVQFQPQHF.